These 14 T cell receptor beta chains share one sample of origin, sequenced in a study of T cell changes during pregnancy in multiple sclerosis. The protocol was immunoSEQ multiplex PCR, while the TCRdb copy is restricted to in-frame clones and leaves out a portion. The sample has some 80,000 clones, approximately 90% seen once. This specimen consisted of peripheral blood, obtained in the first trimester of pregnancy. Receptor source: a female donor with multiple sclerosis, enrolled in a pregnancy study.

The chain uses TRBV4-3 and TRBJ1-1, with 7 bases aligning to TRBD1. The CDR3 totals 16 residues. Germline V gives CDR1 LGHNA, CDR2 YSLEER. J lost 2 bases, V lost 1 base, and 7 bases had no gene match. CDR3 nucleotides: TGCGCCAGCAGCCAAGGGATCCGGGACAGTAACACTGAAGCTTTCTTT. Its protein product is CASSQGIRDSNTEAFF.

Here the CDR3 DNA reads TGCGCCAGCAGCCAGCGGGATGAGCAGTTCTTC. This sequence encodes CASSQRDEQFF. The V and J genes are TRBV5-1 and TRBJ2-1; possible D gene TRBD2, 6 bases. V gave up 4 bases and J gave up 8 bases, with 7 bases separating them. Germline V gene lookup returns CDR1 SGHRS and CDR2 YFSETQ. The CDR3 has 11 amino acids.

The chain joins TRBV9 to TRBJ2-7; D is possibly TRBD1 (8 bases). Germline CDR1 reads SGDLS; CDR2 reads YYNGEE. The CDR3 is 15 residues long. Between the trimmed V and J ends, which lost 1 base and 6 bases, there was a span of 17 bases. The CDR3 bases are TGTGCCAGCAGCGTAAATGACAGGGGAGGGGGCGAGCAGTACTTC. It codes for CASSVNDRGGGEQYF.

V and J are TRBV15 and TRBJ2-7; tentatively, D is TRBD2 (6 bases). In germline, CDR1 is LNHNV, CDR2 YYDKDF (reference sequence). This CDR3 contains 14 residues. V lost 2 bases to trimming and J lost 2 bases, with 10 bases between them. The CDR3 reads CATSRLAPAYEQYF. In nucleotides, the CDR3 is TGTGCCACCAGCAGACTAGCGCCAGCCTACGAGCAGTACTTC. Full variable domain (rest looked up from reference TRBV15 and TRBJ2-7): DAMVIQNPRYQVTQFGKPVTLSCSQTLNHNVMYWYQQKSSQAPKLLFHYYDKDFNNEADTPDNFQSRRPNTSFCFLDIRSPGLGDTAMYLCATSRLAPAYEQYFGPGTRLTVT.

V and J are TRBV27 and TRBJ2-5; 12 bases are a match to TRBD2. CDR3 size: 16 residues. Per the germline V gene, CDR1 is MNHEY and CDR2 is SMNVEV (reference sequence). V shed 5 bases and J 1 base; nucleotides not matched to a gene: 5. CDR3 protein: CASSPRLAGAQETQYF. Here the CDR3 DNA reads TGTGCCAGCAGTCCCCGACTAGCGGGGGCCCAAGAGACCCAGTACTTC.

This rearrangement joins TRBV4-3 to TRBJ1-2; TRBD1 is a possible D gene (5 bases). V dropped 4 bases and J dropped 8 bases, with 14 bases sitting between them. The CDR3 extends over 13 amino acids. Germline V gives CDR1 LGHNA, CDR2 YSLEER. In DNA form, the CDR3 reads TGCGCCAGCAGCCCTAACGCGGGGCGGGGCTACACCTTC. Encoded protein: CASSPNAGRGYTF.

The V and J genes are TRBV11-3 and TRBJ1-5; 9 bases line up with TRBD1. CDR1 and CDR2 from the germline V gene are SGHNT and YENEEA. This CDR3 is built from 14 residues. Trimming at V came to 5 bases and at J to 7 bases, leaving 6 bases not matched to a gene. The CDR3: CASSTTGGSQPQHF. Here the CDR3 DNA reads TGTGCCAGCAGCACGACAGGGGGATCACAGCCCCAGCATTTT.

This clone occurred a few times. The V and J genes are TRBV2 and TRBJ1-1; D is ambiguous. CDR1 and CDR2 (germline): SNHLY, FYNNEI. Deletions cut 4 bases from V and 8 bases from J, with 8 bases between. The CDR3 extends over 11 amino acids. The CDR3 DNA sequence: TGTGCCAGCAGTGTACACGAAGAAGCTTTCTTT. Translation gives CASSVHEEAFF.

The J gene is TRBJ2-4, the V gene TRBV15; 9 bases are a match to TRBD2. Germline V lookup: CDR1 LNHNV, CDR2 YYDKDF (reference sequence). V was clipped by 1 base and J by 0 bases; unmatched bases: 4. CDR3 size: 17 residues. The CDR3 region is CATSRGSGRLAKNIQYF. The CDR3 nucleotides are TGTGCCACCAGCAGAGGTAGCGGGAGACTAGCCAAAAACATTCAGTACTTC.

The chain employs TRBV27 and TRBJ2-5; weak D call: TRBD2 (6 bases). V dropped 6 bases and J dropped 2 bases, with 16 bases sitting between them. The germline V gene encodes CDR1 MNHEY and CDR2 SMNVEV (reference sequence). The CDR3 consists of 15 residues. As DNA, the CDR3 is TGTGCCAGCAGGGCTCGGAAGCGGGCGCAAGAGACCCAGTACTTC. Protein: CASRARKRAQETQYF.

The CDR3: CATSSTSGSAEQYF. CDR3 bases: TGTGCCACCAGCAGTACTAGCGGGAGTGCCGAGCAGTACTTC. The J gene is TRBJ2-7, the V gene TRBV15; TRBD2 matches at 11 bases. Germline V gives CDR1 LNHNV, CDR2 YYDKDF (reference sequence). The CDR3 is made up of 14 amino acids. Trimming took 3 bases from V and 6 from J; bases not matched to a gene: 4.

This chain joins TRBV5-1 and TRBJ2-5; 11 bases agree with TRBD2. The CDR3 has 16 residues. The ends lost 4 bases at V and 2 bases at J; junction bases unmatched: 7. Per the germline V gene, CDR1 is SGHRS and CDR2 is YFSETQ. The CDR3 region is CASSLGLAGRQETQYF. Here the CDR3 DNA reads TGCGCCAGCAGCCTTGGACTAGCGGGCAGACAAGAGACCCAGTACTTC.

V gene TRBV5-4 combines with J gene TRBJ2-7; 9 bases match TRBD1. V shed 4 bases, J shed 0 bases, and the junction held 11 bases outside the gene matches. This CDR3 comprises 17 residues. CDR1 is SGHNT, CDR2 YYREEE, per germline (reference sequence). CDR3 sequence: CASSPRQGVPSSYEQYF. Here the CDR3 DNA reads TGTGCCAGCAGCCCACGACAGGGGGTTCCCAGCTCCTACGAGCAGTACTTC. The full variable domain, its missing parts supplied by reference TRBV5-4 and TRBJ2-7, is ETGVTQSPTHLIKTRGQQVTLRCSSQSGHNTVSWYQQALGQGPQFIFQYYREEENGRGNFPPRFSGLQFPNYSSELNVNALELDDSALYLCASSPRQGVPSSYEQYFGPGTRLTVT.

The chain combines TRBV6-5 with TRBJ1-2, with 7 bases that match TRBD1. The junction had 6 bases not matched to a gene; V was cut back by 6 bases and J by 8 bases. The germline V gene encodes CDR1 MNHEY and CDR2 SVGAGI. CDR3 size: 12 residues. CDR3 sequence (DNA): TGTGCCAGCAGCCACAGGGGAGGCGGCTACACCTTC. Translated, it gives CASSHRGGGYTF.